A selection of T cell receptor beta chains follows, all from one sample in a study of blood T cell repertoires in COVID-19. Using immunoSEQ multiplex PCR, the repertoire was profiled, and TCRdb retains in-frame clones only, with some absent. The table records roughly 200,000 clones, around 85% of them present only once. Sequenced input: peripheral blood. All receptors come from a person aged 70 to 85 with COVID-19, enrolled during active disease. The CDR3 runs from the conserved cysteine through the conserved F or W. The D gene is left open where the match is weak. Rows may omit the clone size; those that give it use once, few, many or a size class.

TRBV7-8,NA,TRBJ1-6,NA,CASSLGVGGNSPLHF,TGTGCCAGCAGCTTAGGTGTTGGCGGGAATTCACCCCTCCACTTT
TRBV4-1,few,TRBJ1-4,NA,CASSQGLTNEKLFF,TGCGCCAGCAGCCAGGGCCTCACTAATGAAAAACTGTTTTTT
TRBV5-1,NA,TRBJ2-5,TRBD1,CASRNTRQGARRVHQETQYF,TGCGCCAGCAGAAATACCCGTCAGGGGGCGAGGCGTGTCCACCAAGAGACCCAGTACTTC
TRBV6-2/TRBV6-3,few,TRBJ2-7,TRBD2,CASSRISGKFYEQYF,TGTGCCAGCAGCCGGATTAGCGGGAAGTTTTACGAGCAGTACTTC
TRBV6-2/TRBV6-3,NA,TRBJ2-2,TRBD2,CASSYGAGGANTGELFF,TGTGCCAGCAGTTACGGAGCGGGGGGCGCGAACACCGGGGAGCTGTTTTTT
TRBV25-1,NA,TRBJ1-2,NA,CASSKTRGQRRYGYTF,TGTGCCAGCAGTAAAACTCGTGGACAGAGACGCTATGGCTACACCTTC
TRBV6-5,once,TRBJ1-1,NA,CASSFLRNTEAFF,TGTGCCAGCAGTTTCTTGAGGAACACTGAAGCTTTCTTT
TRBV6-2/TRBV6-3,NA,TRBJ2-1,NA,CASSLDTEQFF,TGTGCCAGCAGTTTGGACACTGAGCAGTTCTTC
TRBV19,NA,TRBJ1-1,NA,CASSPVGDTEAFF,TGTGCCAGTAGTCCGGTTGGAGACACTGAAGCTTTCTTT
TRBV14,NA,TRBJ2-1,TRBD2,CASSQELAGEQFF,TGTGCCAGCAGCCAAGAGCTAGCGGGGGAGCAGTTCTTC
TRBV14,NA,TRBJ1-4,NA,CASSRPAGAKLFF,TGTGCCAGCAGCCGGCCGGCGGGGGCAAAACTGTTTTTT
TRBV7-9,NA,TRBJ2-2,NA,CASSTGTRTGELFF,TGTGCCAGCAGCACCGGGACTCGTACCGGGGAGCTGTTTTTT
TRBV7-2,NA,TRBJ1-1,NA,CASSLAGDLNTEAFF,TGTGCCAGCAGCTTAGCGGGGGACTTGAACACTGAAGCTTTCTTT
TRBV2,NA,TRBJ1-5,TRBD1,CASSPQGAGQPQHF,TGTGCCAGCAGCCCCCAGGGGGCAGGTCAGCCCCAGCATTTT
TRBV6-5,NA,TRBJ1-6,NA,CASRQVKSPLHF,TGTGCCAGCAGACAGGTGAAATCACCCCTCCACTTT
TRBV19,NA,TRBJ1-2,TRBD1,CASSLNGQAGYGYTF,TGTGCCAGTAGTCTAAATGGACAGGCCGGGTATGGCTACACCTTC
TRBV19,NA,TRBJ1-1,NA,CASSTTVNTEAFF,TGTGCCAGTAGTACCACAGTGAACACTGAAGCTTTCTTT
TRBV6-6,NA,TRBJ2-7,NA,CASGGRDKGEYEQYF,TGTGCCAGCGGAGGCAGGGACAAGGGGGAATACGAGCAGTACTTC
TRBV3-1/TRBV3-2,few,TRBJ2-7,TRBD2,CASSFRTSVNYEQYF,TGTGCCAGCAGCTTCCGGACTAGTGTTAACTACGAGCAGTACTTC
TRBV7-2,NA,TRBJ2-5,NA,CASSLVPPGSGQETQYF,TGTGCCAGCAGCTTAGTACCCCCTGGGAGCGGGCAAGAGACCCAGTACTTC
TRBV5-1,once,TRBJ1-2,TRBD1,CASIMPGQGALGYTF,TGCGCCAGCATTATGCCGGGACAGGGGGCTTTAGGCTACACCTTC
TRBV20-1,NA,TRBJ2-1,NA,CSAADRFEQFF,TGCAGTGCCGCCGACAGGTTTGAGCAGTTCTTC
TRBV11-2,NA,TRBJ2-3,NA,CASSPQDWPDTQYF,TGTGCCAGCAGCCCGCAGGACTGGCCAGATACGCAGTATTTT
TRBV30,NA,TRBJ1-5,TRBD1,CAWGQGNQPQHF,TGTGCCTGGGGACAGGGAAATCAGCCCCAGCATTTT
TRBV28,NA,TRBJ1-3,NA,CASNSGGSGNTIYF,TGTGCCAGCAATTCGGGGGGCTCTGGAAACACCATATATTTT
TRBV6-5,NA,TRBJ1-2,NA,CASALQGTIYGYTF,TGTGCCAGCGCCTTACAGGGCACTATCTATGGCTACACCTTC
TRBV10-2,NA,TRBJ1-2,NA,CASSEKAYYGYTF,TGCGCCAGCAGTGAAAAAGCTTACTATGGCTACACCTTC
TRBV5-1,NA,TRBJ1-1,NA,CASSRADTGTEAFF,TGCGCCAGCAGCCGGGCGGACACCGGCACTGAAGCTTTCTTT
TRBV4-2,NA,TRBJ2-1,NA,CASSQGSSKKDNEQFF,TGTGCCAGCAGCCAAGGGAGTAGCAAGAAGGATAATGAGCAGTTCTTC
TRBV7-2,NA,TRBJ2-3,TRBD2,CASSLRKSGVISTDTQYF,TGTGCCAGCAGCTTACGCAAGAGCGGGGTCATAAGCACAGATACGCAGTATTTT
TRBV13,NA,TRBJ2-3,TRBD1,CASSSSPGGGSTDTQYF,TGTGCCAGCAGCTCCTCCCCAGGGGGCGGTAGCACAGATACGCAGTATTTT
TRBV6-5,NA,TRBJ2-7,NA,CASSSTKLGQIYEQYF,TGTGCCAGCAGTTCTACGAAACTGGGACAAATCTACGAGCAGTACTTC
TRBV5-8,NA,TRBJ1-1,NA,CASSLAERGFGTEAFF,TGTGCCAGCAGCTTGGCTGAGCGGGGGTTTGGCACTGAAGCTTTCTTT
TRBV6-6,NA,TRBJ1-5,NA,CASRERGIQPQHF,TGTGCCAGCAGAGAAAGGGGCATCCAGCCCCAGCATTTT
TRBV5-1,NA,TRBJ2-2,NA,CASSPAAGEYAGELFF,TGCGCCAGCAGCCCTGCCGCAGGGGAGTACGCCGGGGAGCTGTTTTTT
TRBV5-1,NA,TRBJ2-5,NA,CASSSSGYQETQYF,TGCGCCAGCAGCTCCTCAGGGTACCAAGAGACCCAGTACTTC